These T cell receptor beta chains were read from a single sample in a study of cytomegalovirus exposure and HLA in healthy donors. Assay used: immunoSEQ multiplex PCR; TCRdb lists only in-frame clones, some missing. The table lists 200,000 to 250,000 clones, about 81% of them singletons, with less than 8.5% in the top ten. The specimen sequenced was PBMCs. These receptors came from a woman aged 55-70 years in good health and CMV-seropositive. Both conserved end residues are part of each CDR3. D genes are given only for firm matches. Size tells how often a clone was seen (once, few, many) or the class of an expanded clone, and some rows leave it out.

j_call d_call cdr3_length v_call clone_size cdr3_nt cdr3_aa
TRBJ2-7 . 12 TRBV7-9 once TGTGCCAGCAGCTTAGGCGTCTACGAGCAGTACTTC CASSLGVYEQYF
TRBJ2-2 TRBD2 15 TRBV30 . TGTGCCTGCACTAGCGGGAGGCCGGGAACCGGGGAGCTGTTTTTT CACTSGRPGTGELFF
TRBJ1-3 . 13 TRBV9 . TGTGCCAGCAGCGTAGCGGCTGGAAACACCATATATTTT CASSVAAGNTIYF
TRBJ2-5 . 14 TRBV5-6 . TGTGCCAGCAGCTTGTTCAGAAACCAAGAGACCCAGTACTTC CASSLFRNQETQYF
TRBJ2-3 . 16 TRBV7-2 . TGTGCCAGCAGCTTAGTAGGAGGCCTGCGAGCAGATACGCAGTATTTT CASSLVGGLRADTQYF
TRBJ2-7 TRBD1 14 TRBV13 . TGTGCCAGCAGCGTTGACAGGGGGGAGGGCGAGCAGTACTTC CASSVDRGEGEQYF
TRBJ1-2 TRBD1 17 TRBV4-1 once TGCGCCAGCAGCCAAGATCGGGGGACAGGGAGGTCGTATGGCTACACCTTC CASSQDRGTGRSYGYTF
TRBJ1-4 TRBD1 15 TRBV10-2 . TGCGCCAGCAGTGAGTCCCGGACAGGGCACGAAAAACTGTTTTTT CASSESRTGHEKLFF
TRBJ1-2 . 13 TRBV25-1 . TGTGCCAGCGGCCGCGACAGAGATTATGGCTACACCTTC CASGRDRDYGYTF
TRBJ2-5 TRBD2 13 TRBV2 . TGTGCCAGCAACTACGGGGGGTCTGAGACCCAGTACTTC CASNYGGSETQYF
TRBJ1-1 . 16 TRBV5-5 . TGTGCCAGCAGCGAGAGATGGTTACAGGCCGACACTGAAGCTTTCTTT CASSERWLQADTEAFF
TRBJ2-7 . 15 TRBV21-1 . TGTGCCAGCAGTAATCTAGCGGGAGGGTCCGACGAGCAGTACTTC CASSNLAGGSDEQYF
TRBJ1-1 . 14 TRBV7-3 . TGTGCCAGCAGCTTAACGGCCAGGGACACTGAAGCTTTCTTT CASSLTARDTEAFF
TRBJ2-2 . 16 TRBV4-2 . TGTGCCAGCAGCCAACGCGGGCTCAGAAACACCGGGGAGCTGTTTTTT CASSQRGLRNTGELFF
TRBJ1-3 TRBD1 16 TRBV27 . TGTGCCAGCAGTTCCCTCAACAGGGGGTCGAGAAACACCATATATTTT CASSSLNRGSRNTIYF
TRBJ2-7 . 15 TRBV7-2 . TGTGCCAGCAGCTTAGGCGGGATAGTTTCCTACGAGCAGTACTTC CASSLGGIVSYEQYF
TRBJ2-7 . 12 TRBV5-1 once TGCGCCAGCAGGGAGGGAACCTACGAGCAGTACTTC CASREGTYEQYF
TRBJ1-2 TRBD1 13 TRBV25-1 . TGTGCCAGCAGGGGGACAGCGCGTTATGGCTACACCTTC CASRGTARYGYTF
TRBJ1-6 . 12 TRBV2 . TGTGCCAGCACCCCAGGGCTTTCACCCCTCCACTTT CASTPGLSPLHF
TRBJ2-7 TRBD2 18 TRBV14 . TGTGCCAGCAGCCACCGATCCGGGACTAGCGGGAGGGCCTACGAGCAGTACTTC CASSHRSGTSGRAYEQYF
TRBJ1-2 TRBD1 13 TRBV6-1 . TGTGCCAGCAGTGAAAGGGACAGGGGAGTCTACACCTTC CASSERDRGVYTF
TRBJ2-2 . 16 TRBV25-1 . TGTGCCAGCAGTGAAGGGGGCTACGGTAACACCGGGGAGCTGTTTTTT CASSEGGYGNTGELFF
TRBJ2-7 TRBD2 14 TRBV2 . TGTGCCAGCAGTGAGACCTCGGGAGGTAACGAGCAGTACTTC CASSETSGGNEQYF
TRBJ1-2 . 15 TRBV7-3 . TGTGCCAGCAGCTTAAACAGGGATGGGAACTATGGCTACACCTTC CASSLNRDGNYGYTF
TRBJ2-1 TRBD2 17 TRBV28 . TGTGCCAGCAGTTTAAGCCCCGGGACTACCACCTACAATGAGCAGTTCTTC CASSLSPGTTTYNEQFF
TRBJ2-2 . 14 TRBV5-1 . TGCGCCAGCAATCCCGGACAGAACACCGGGGAGCTGTTTTTT CASNPGQNTGELFF
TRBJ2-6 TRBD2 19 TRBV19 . TGTGCCAGTAGTATAGTGGCTAGCGGAACGAGCTCTGGGGCCAACGTCCTGACTTTC CASSIVASGTSSGANVLTF
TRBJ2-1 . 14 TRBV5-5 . TGTGCCAGCCAGGGGGGAGAAACCTACAATGAGCAGTTCTTC CASQGGETYNEQFF
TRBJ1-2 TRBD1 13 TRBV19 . TGTGCCAGTAGTCCTACAGACAGGGGGCGAAACACCTTC CASSPTDRGRNTF
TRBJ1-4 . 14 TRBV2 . TGTGCCAGCAGTGGACAGGTGGCTAATGAAAAACTGTTTTTT CASSGQVANEKLFF
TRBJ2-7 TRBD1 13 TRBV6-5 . TGTGCCAGCAGGGGGACAGGGGGTGACGAGCAGTACTTC CASRGTGGDEQYF
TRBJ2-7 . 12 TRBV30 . TGTGCCTGGAGTACCCCTAGCAACGAGCAGTACTTC CAWSTPSNEQYF
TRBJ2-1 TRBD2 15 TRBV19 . TGTGCCAGTAGTAACGGACTAGCGGGTTACAATGAGCAGTTCTTC CASSNGLAGYNEQFF
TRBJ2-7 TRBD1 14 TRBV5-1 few TGCGCCAGCAGCTTACAGGGGGCGAACTACGAGCAGTACTTC CASSLQGANYEQYF
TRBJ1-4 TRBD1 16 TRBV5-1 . TGCGCCAGCAGGAATACAGGGGGCGCGACTAATGAAAAACTGTTTTTT CASRNTGGATNEKLFF
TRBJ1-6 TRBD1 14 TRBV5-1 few TGCGCCAGCAGCTTAGGGACAGCTAATTCACCCCTCCACTTT CASSLGTANSPLHF
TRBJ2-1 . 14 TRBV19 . TGTGCCAGTAGTGTTAGCAGCTCCTACAATGAGCAGTTCTTC CASSVSSSYNEQFF
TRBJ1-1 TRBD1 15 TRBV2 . TGTGCCAGCAGTATCACAGGGGGCGTGAGCACTGAAGCTTTCTTT CASSITGGVSTEAFF
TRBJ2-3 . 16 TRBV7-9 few TGTGCCAGCAGCTTATTCCCTCTTAGCGGTCTAGATACGCAGTATTTT CASSLFPLSGLDTQYF
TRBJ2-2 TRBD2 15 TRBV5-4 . TGTGCCAGCAGCTTGGGTAGCGGGATGGGCGGGGAGCTGTTTTTT CASSLGSGMGGELFF
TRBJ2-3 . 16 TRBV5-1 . TGCGCCAGCAGCTGGAGCCCGGACACCGGCACAGATACGCAGTATTTT CASSWSPDTGTDTQYF
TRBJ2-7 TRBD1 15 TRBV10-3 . TGTGCCATCAGTGAGCCCGGGACAGGGGCCTACGAGCAGTACTTC CAISEPGTGAYEQYF
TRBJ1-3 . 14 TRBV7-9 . TGTGCCAGCAGATCAGGGCTCTCTGGAAACACCATATATTTT CASRSGLSGNTIYF
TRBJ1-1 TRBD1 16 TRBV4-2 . TGTGCCAGCAGCCAAGAAGGGACAGGGGTGAACACTGAAGCTTTCTTT CASSQEGTGVNTEAFF
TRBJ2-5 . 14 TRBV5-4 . TGTGCCAGCAGCTTGGGGGGGCCGTGGGAGACCCAGTACTTC CASSLGGPWETQYF
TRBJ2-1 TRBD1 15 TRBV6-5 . TGTGCCAGCACCCACACCGGGACAGGGATAAATGAGCAGTTCTTC CASTHTGTGINEQFF
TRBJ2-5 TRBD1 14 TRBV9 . TGTGCCAGCAGCGAACAGGGGGCTGGAGAGACCCAGTACTTC CASSEQGAGETQYF
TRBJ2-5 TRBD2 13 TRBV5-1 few TGCGCCAGCAGTGCTAGCGGGCAAGAGACCCAGTACTTC CASSASGQETQYF
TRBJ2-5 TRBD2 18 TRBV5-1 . TGCGCCAGCAGCTCGTACGGGGAGCGGGGCTTGTACCAAGAGACCCAGTACTTC CASSSYGERGLYQETQYF
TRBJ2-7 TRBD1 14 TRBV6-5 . TGTGCCAGCAGTTACAGGGGGCGCCCCCACGAGCAGTACTTC CASSYRGRPHEQYF
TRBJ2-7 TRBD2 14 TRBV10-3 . TGTGCCTTCAAAAATACTAGCGGGAGCCACGAGCAGTACTTC CAFKNTSGSHEQYF
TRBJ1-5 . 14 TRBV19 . TGTGCCAGTAGTTCGACAGTGAGATCAGCGCCCCAGCATTTT CASSSTVRSAPQHF
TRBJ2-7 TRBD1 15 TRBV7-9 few TGTGCCAGCAGCCCGACAGGGGGCGGTTCAGGGGAGCAGTACTTC CASSPTGGGSGEQYF
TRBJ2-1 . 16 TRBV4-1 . TGCGCCAGCAGCCAAATCGCGGGCGTATCCTACAATGAGCAGTTCTTC CASSQIAGVSYNEQFF
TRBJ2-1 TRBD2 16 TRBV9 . TGTGCCAGCAGCGCCCGAGGACTAGCGGGTCGCAATGAGCAGTTCTTC CASSARGLAGRNEQFF
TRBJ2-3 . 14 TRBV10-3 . TGTGCCATCAGTGCGGACAGCTTCACAGATACGCAGTATTTT CAISADSFTDTQYF
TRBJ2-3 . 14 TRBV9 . TGTGCCAGCAGCGGAGGGACTAGCACAGATACGCAGTATTTT CASSGGTSTDTQYF